Sequencing of this TCR beta chain was carried out in a study of T cells expressing NK-cell markers. Germline V gene lookup returns CDR1 SGHTA and CDR2 FQGNSA. The CDR3 has 14 residues. Making the TCR beta cDNA relied on 5'RACE template switching with UMIs. TCRdb reworked the 5' RACE reads into one entry per CDR3 protein, no DNA. The sample includes more than 400,000 distinct CDR3 sequences. Sequenced sample: blood T cells: a sorted CD56 or NKG2C T cell subset, CD4+ or CD8+ T cells, or bulk PBMC T cells (not recorded which). V and J are TRBV7-2 and TRBJ1-1. The clonotype was recovered from a woman aged 18 to 75 in good health. This CDR3 is CASRLGWGSTEAFF.